This T cell receptor beta chain was recorded in a study of blood T cell repertoires in COVID-19 (dated by TCRdb to the early 2020s). Broadly, across the study: Collaborator samples came from the United States, Italy and Spain and covered acute and convalescent phases of COVID-19. The material from the prospective study consisted of cDNA or gDNA derived from T cells, B-cell-depleted T cells, or PBMCs. Deeply sampled blood TCRbeta repertoires from subjects exposed to, actively infected with, or recovered from COVID-19 were included in the dataset. A freely available public database, intended as a resource for researchers studying the immune response to SARS-CoV-2, is where the repertoires were released. Samples came from the ongoing ImmuneRACE study (first 160 participants) plus 1,254 subjects from 6 global collaborators. A de-identified subject ID, COVID-19 status, age in years and sex were almost always included in the sample metadata. Where available, HLA class I and class II types were obtained from metadata supplied by the sample provider rather than from assay-based typing.

Whole blood was collected in K2EDTA tubes by collaborating institutions according to the institutions' own protocols. For TCRbeta analysis, collaborators shipped samples as frozen whole blood, isolated PBMCs, or DNA extracted from either of those sample types. Taken from cysteine to phenylalanine, the CDR3 has 16 residues. Solely the CDR3 DNA is kept, with 48 bases framed from the first base. CDR1 and CDR2 are read off the germline V gene as SGHTA and FQGNSA. V is trimmed back by 4 bases and J by 1 base, and the junction contains 4 bases that no gene match accounts for. Remarks on this clone: What this receptor recognizes is not known. No clone much larger than this one lies a single base away; base qualities are absent.

TCRbeta CDR3 regions were amplified from genomic DNA using the immunoSEQ Assay, a bias-controlled multiplex PCR. As for how the authors treated the data: Nucleated cell counts per sample were estimated from amplification of reference gene primers within the assay. To quantify the absolute abundance of each unique TCRbeta CDR3 rearrangement, sequence reads were collapsed and filtered. For each sample, productive Simpson clonality was calculated by taking the square root of Simpson's diversity index across productive rearrangements. TCRdb's version of the immuneACCESS table is confined to in-frame rearrangements and falls short of the full clone set. An unresolved V gene accounts for under half of the shortfall where checked; the remainder is of unknown origin. V and J calls and clone size follow that table, whereas D and trimming were derived from the DNA. Within this sample are 150,000 to 200,000 clones, with 82% of them counted one time only. The ten top clones hold roughly 8.1% of the sample.

Overall study outcomes, separate from this receptor: Clinical and demographic metadata were provided uncurated, with the amount varying by source and participant.

The sample comprised peripheral blood. This TCR derives from a woman in her seventies with acute or convalescent COVID-19. Recombination connected TRBV7-2 to TRBJ2-3, and 11 junction bases match TRBD2. The sequence in DNA is TGTGCCAGCAGCTCGGGACTAGCGGCGCGCACAGATACGCAGTATTTT. Its translation reads: CASSSGLAARTDTQYF.